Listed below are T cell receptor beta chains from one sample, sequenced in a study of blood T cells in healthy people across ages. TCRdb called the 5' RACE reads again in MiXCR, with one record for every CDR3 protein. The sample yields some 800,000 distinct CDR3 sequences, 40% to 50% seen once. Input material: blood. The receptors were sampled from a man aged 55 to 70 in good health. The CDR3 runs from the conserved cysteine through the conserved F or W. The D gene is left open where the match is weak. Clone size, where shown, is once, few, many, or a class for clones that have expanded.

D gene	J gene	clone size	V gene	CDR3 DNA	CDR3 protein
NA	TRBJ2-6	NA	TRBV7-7	TGTGCCAGCAGCCGTGACTACTCTGGGGCCAACGTCCTGACTTTC	CASSRDYSGANVLTF
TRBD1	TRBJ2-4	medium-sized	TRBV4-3	TGCGCCAGCAGCCAAGACCCGGGACAGGGGGTAGGAACCAAAAACATTCAGTACTTC	CASSQDPGQGVGTKNIQYF
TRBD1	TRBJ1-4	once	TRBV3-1	TGTGCCAGCAGCCAAAAGGGACAGGGGGCGGCTAATGAAAAACTGTTTTTT	CASSQKGQGAANEKLFF
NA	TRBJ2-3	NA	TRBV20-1	TGCAGTGTGACGGGACGAGTCACAGATACGCAGTATTTT	CSVTGRVTDTQYF
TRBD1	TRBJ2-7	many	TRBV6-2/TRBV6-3	TGTGCCAGCAGTTCATTCGGGACAGGGGATAAGGAGCAGTACTTC	CASSSFGTGDKEQYF
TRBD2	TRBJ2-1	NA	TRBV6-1	TGTGCCAGCAGTGAGGTCGGGGGGACCTACAATGAGCAGTTCTTC	CASSEVGGTYNEQFF
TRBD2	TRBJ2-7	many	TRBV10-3	TGTGCCATCAGTGAGGGGGGGGTCAGCGGATACGAGCAGTACTTC	CAISEGGVSGYEQYF
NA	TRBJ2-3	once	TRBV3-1	TGTGCCAGCAGCCAAGATCTGTCAGCAAGTTCCACAGATACGCAGTATTTT	CASSQDLSASSTDTQYF
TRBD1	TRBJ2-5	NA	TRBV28	TGTGCCAGCAGACGACAGGGGGCAAAAAATGAGCAGTACTTC	CASRRQGAKNEQYF
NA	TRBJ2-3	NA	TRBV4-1	TGCGCCAGCAGCCTAGGGGCCGTACCCACAGATACGCAGTATTTT	CASSLGAVPTDTQYF
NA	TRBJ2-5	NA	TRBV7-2	TGTGCCAGCAGCCTAATGAACAGGGCTGGGGAGGAGACCCAGTACTTC	CASSLMNRAGEETQYF
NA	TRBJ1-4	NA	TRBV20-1	TGCAGTGCTGACCAGAAGGGAGGCGAAAAACTGTTTTTT	CSADQKGGEKLFF
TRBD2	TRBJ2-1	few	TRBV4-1	TGCGCCAGCAGCCAAGATCAGAGAACTAGCGGGGACAATGAGCAGTTCTTC	CASSQDQRTSGDNEQFF
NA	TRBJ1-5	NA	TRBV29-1	TGCAGCGCCCAGAAGGGGACATGGGCCTATGACAATCAGCCCCAGCATTTT	CSAQKGTWAYDNQPQHF
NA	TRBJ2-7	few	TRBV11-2	TGTGCCAGCACCCACGGGGGTTCCTCCTACGAGCAGTACTTC	CASTHGGSSYEQYF
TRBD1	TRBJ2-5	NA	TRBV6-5	TGTGCCAGCAGTTACCAAACAGGGGTAGAGACCCAGTACTTC	CASSYQTGVETQYF
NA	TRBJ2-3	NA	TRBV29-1	TGCAGCGTTTCCCCGACAGGTGGATCTAGCGCAGATACGCAGTATTTT	CSVSPTGGSSADTQYF
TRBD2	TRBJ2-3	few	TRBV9	TGTGCCAGCAGCGTAGGCTCTAGCGGGGGGGCTTATACGCAGTATTTT	CASSVGSSGGAYTQYF
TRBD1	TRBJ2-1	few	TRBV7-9	TGTGCCAGCAGCTTAAGACAGGGGTCCGGTGAGCAGTTCTTC	CASSLRQGSGEQFF
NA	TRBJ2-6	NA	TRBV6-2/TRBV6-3	TGTGCCAGCTCCGGGGGCCTCCTAACTGGGGCCAACGTCCTGACTTTC	CASSGGLLTGANVLTF
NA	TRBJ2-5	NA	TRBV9	TGTGCCAGCAGCGTAGGGACAGTGGGCAATGAGCAGTACTTC	CASSVGTVGNEQYF
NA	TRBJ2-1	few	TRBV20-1	TGCAGTGCCCAACGGGGGAACTATAACAATGAGCAGTTCTTC	CSAQRGNYNNEQFF
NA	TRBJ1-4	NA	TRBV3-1	TGTGCCAGCAGCCAAACGGTCACGGGTGAAAAACTGTTTTTT	CASSQTVTGEKLFF
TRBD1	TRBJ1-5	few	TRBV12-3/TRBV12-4	TGTGCCAGCAGTTTAGCGCCGACAGGGGTAGATCAGCCCCAGCATTTT	CASSLAPTGVDQPQHF
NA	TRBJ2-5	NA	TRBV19	TGTGCCAGCGGACGGACGGCAGAGACCCAGTACTTC	CASGRTAETQYF
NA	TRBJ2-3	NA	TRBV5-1	TGCGCCAGCAGCTTGGGACAGGAAGCCGATACGCAGTATTTT	CASSLGQEADTQYF
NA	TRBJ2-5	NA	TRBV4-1	TGCGCCAGCAGCCAAGACCCCAGGGGCACGTTGAATGAGCAGTACTTC	CASSQDPRGTLNEQYF
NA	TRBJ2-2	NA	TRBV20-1	TGCAGTGCTAGTGAACGGACGAACACCGGGGAGCTGTTTTTT	CSASERTNTGELFF
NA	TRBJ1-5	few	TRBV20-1	TGCAGTGCTAGAGGAGGGGGACAAAAGGTGGATCAGCCCCAGCATTTT	CSARGGGQKVDQPQHF
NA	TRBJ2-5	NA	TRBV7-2	TGTGCCAGCAGTACCCGGACTCCGCCGACCCAGTACTTC	CASSTRTPPTQYF
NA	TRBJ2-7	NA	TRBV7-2	TGTGCCACCTTCTTCTTCCGTGGGTCCTACGAGCAGTACTTC	CATFFFRGSYEQYF
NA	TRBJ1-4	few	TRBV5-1	TGCGCCAGCGGTGAACAGGGAGGCATTGAAAAACTGTTTTTT	CASGEQGGIEKLFF
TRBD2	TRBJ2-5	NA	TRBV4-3	TGCGCCAGCAGCCGGCAACCAGCGGGGGTCGAGACCCAGTACTTC	CASSRQPAGVETQYF
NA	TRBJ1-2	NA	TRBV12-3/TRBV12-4	TGTGCCAGCAGCCGTCCAGGAGCCCTTAGATATGGCTACACCTTC	CASSRPGALRYGYTF
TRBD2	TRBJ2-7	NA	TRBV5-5	TGTGCCAGCAGCTTAACGACTAGCGGGCACATAATCTACGGGCAGTACTTC	CASSLTTSGHIIYGQYF
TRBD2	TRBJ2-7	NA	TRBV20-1	TGCAGTGCTAGAGATCAAGGACTAGCGGGGGGGATTCGTGCCTACGAGCAGTACTTC	CSARDQGLAGGIRAYEQYF
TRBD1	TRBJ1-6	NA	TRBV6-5	TGTGCCAGCAGTTACTGGACAGGGGCGGATTCACCCCTCCACTTT	CASSYWTGADSPLHF
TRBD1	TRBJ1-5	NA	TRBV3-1	TGTGCCAGCAGCCAGACTGGGACAGGGGTTTTGCGAAAGCCCCAGCATTTT	CASSQTGTGVLRKPQHF
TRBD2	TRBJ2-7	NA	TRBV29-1	TGCAGCGTTACTAGCGGGGGGGGTTACGAGCAGTACTTC	CSVTSGGGYEQYF
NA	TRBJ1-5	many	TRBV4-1	TGCGCCAGCAGCCAAGATCTCGGGGGTTATCAGCCCCAGCATTTT	CASSQDLGGYQPQHF
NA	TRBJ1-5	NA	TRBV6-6	TGTGCCAGCAGTCGAGGGGCAGGGGGCAATCAGCCCCAGCATTTT	CASSRGAGGNQPQHF
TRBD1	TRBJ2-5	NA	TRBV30	TGTGCCTGGAATAATGGACAGGATAGGGAGACCCAGTACTTC	CAWNNGQDRETQYF
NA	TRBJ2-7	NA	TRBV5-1	TGCGCCAGCACCTCGAGACCCGGGGGCACCTACGAGCAGTACTTC	CASTSRPGGTYEQYF
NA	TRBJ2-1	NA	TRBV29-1	TGCAGCGCTGGTTATCGGTCAACCTACAATGAGCAGTTCTTC	CSAGYRSTYNEQFF
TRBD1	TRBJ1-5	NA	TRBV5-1	TGCGCCAGCAGGCCAGGGGGGGACAATCAGCCCCAGCATTTT	CASRPGGDNQPQHF
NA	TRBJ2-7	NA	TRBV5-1	TGCGCCAGCAGCGTTCGGGCCTCGTCCTACGAGCAGTACTTC	CASSVRASSYEQYF